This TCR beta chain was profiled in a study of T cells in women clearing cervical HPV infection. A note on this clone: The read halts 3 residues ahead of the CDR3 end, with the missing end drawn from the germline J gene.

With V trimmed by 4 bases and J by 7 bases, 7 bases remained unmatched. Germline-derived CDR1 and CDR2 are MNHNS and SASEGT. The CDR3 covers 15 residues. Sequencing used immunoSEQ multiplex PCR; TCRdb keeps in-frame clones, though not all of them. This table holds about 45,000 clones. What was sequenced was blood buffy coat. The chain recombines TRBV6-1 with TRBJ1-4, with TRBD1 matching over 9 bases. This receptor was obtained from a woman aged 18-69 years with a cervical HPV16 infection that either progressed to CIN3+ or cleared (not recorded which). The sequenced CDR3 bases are TGTGCCAGCAGTGGTTCCGGGACAGGGTCTGAAAAA. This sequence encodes CASSGSGTGSEK. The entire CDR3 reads CASSGSGTGSEKLFF.